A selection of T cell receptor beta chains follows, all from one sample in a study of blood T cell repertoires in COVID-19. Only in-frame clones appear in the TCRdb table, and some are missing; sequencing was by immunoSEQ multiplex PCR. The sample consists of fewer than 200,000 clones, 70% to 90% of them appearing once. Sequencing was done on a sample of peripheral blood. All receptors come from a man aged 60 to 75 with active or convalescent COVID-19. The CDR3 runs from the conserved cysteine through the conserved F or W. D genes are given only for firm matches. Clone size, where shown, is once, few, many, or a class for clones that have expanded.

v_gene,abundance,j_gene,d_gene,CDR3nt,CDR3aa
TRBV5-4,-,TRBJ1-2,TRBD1,TGTGCCAGCAGCTTGGATCCAGGGGGCGGAGGAAGCTACACCTTC,CASSLDPGGGGSYTF
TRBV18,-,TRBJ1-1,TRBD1,TGTGCCAGCTCACAGCGACAGGGCCCTGAAGCTTTCTTT,CASSQRQGPEAFF
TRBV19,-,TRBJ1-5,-,TGTGCCAGTAGTATAATAGAGGCAGGCAATCAGCCCCAGCATTTT,CASSIIEAGNQPQHF
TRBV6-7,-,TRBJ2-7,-,TGTGCCAGCAGTTACTCACTCCAGGGGAAACTCTCCTACGAGCAGTACTTC,CASSYSLQGKLSYEQYF
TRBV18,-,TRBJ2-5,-,TGTGCCAGCTCACCACCGATAGCAGGGTTACAAGAGACCCAGTACTTC,CASSPPIAGLQETQYF
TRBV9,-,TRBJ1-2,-,TGTGCCAGCAGCGTAGCGGTAAGGGGCCAGGGCTATGGCTACACCTTC,CASSVAVRGQGYGYTF
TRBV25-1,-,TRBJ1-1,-,TGTGCCAGCAGACCTGGGGGACACCTGAACACTGAAGCTTTCTTT,CASRPGGHLNTEAFF
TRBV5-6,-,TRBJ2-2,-,TGTGCCAGCAGTTTGGACCTACACACCGGGGAGCTGTTTTTT,CASSLDLHTGELFF
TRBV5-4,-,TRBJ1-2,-,TGTGCCAGCAGCTACGTCAGTAACTATGGCTACACCTTC,CASSYVSNYGYTF
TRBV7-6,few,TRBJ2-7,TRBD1,TGTGCCAGCAGCCTGGGACAGGGAGGTACCTACGAGCAGTACTTC,CASSLGQGGTYEQYF
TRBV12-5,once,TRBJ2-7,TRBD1,TGTGCTAGTGTGCCGACCGAGACAGGGGGCGTCGAGCAGTACTTC,CASVPTETGGVEQYF
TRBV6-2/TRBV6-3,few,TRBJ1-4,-,TGTGCCAGCAGTTACTCGGTCCAGGTTCAAAAACTGTTTTTT,CASSYSVQVQKLFF
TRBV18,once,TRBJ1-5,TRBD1,TGTGCCAGCTCACCAGGGACAGGACAGCATTTT,CASSPGTGQHF
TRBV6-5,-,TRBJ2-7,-,TGTGCCAGCAGTTCAGGCGGGGTTCCCGGCGAGCAGTACTTC,CASSSGGVPGEQYF
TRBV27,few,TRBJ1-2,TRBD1,TGTGCCAGCAGTCCGTCCGACAGGGGCGGCTACTATTCCTATGGCTACACCTTC,CASSPSDRGGYYSYGYTF
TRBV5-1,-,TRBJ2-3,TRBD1,TGCGCCAGCAGCTTGGCCCGGACAGGGGGTAGGACAGATACGCAGTATTTT,CASSLARTGGRTDTQYF
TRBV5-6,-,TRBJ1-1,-,TGTGCCAGCAGCAGGCCCAGGGGAACTGAAGCTTTCTTT,CASSRPRGTEAFF
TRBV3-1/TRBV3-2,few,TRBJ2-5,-,TGTGCCAGCAGCCAAGGCGGCAACCAAGAGACCCAGTACTTC,CASSQGGNQETQYF
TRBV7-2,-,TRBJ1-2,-,TGTGCCAGCAGCTTATCACGGGAGGAGGTCGGGGGCTACACCTTC,CASSLSREEVGGYTF
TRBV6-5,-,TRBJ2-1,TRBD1,TGTGCCAGCAAGTCGGACAGGTCCTACAATGAGCAGTTCTTC,CASKSDRSYNEQFF
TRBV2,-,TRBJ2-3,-,TGTGCCACCGGGTGGCTGGCGGGGGCTGGAGATACGCAGTATTTT,CATGWLAGAGDTQYF
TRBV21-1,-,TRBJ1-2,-,TGTGCCGACTGCCCCTATGGCTACACCTTC,CADCPYGYTF
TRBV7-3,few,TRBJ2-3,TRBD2,TGTGCCAGCAACATAGCGGGTCCCACAGATACGCAGTATTTT,CASNIAGPTDTQYF
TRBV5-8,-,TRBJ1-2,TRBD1,TGTGCCAGCAGTGCTGACAGGGACCGTGGCTACACCTTC,CASSADRDRGYTF
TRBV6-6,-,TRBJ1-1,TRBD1,TGTGCCAGCAGTTACGGGAAAGGGGGCAAGGGTGAAGCTTTCTTT,CASSYGKGGKGEAFF
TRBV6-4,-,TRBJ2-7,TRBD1,TGTGCCAGCAGCGGAGGGCCCCGGGACAGGGGAGGGAAAAGCTACGAGCAGTACTTC,CASSGGPRDRGGKSYEQYF
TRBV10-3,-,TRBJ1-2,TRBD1,TGTGCCACAGCCACAGGACAGGGTGATGGCTACACCTTC,CATATGQGDGYTF
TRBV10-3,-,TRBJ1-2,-,TGTGCCATCAGTGAAACCGGGACTTCTTATGGCTACACCTTC,CAISETGTSYGYTF
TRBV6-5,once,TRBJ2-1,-,TGTGCCAGCAGTTCCGGGTCAGGGATCTACAATGAGCAGTTCTTC,CASSSGSGIYNEQFF
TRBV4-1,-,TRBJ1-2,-,TGCGCCAGCAGCCAAGAAGGGGCCAGAGCTAACTATGGCTACACCTTC,CASSQEGARANYGYTF
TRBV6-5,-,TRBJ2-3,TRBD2,TGTGCCAGGGGGGGACTAGCGGGGAGCACAGATACGCAGTATTTT,CARGGLAGSTDTQYF
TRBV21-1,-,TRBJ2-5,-,TGTGCCAGCAGACCCACTAGCGGGGGGGCGGCTGAGACCCAGTACTTC,CASRPTSGGAAETQYF
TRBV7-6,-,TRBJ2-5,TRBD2,TGTGCCAGCAGGGAGGGCGGGGGGTATTTGGAGACCCAGTACTTC,CASREGGGYLETQYF
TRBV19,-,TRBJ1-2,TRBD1,TGTGCCAGTAGTATTTCCGGGACAGGGAACTATGGCTACACCTTC,CASSISGTGNYGYTF
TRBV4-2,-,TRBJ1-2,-,TGTGCCAGCAGCCAAGCTTGGGCAGAAACATATGGCTACACCTTC,CASSQAWAETYGYTF
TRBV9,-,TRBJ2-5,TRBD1,TGTGCCAGCAGCGTAGCTACGACAGGGCAAGAGACCCAGTACTTC,CASSVATTGQETQYF
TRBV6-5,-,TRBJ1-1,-,TGTGCCAGCAGTACAGGAGGGTTGAACACTGAAGCTTTCTTT,CASSTGGLNTEAFF
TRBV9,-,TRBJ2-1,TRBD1,TGTGCCAGCAGCGGGGGACAGGGGGCGCTTAGGAATGAGCAGTTCTTC,CASSGGQGALRNEQFF
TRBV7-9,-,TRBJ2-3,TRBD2,TGTGCCAGCGTACTAGCGGGGGGCACAGATACGCAGTATTTT,CASVLAGGTDTQYF
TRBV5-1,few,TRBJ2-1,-,TGCGCCAGCAGCTTGGCGGACATCTCCTACAATGAGCAGTTCTTC,CASSLADISYNEQFF
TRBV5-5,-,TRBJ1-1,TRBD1,TGTGCCAGCAGCTTGGCCCCCTGGACAGGGCGGTTCGCTTTCTTT,CASSLAPWTGRFAFF
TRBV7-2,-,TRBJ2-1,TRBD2,TGTGCCAGCAGCTTAGAGGCCGGGACTAGCGGGGGGGCCGAGCCCTTCTTC,CASSLEAGTSGGAEPFF
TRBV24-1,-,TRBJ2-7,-,TGTGCCACCAGTGATGCCGATCACAGGGATATGGTGCAGTACTTC,CATSDADHRDMVQYF
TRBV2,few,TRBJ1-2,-,TGTGCCAGCACCGGGGGACCTACCCGCTACACCTTC,CASTGGPTRYTF
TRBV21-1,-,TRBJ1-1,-,TGTGCCAGCAGCAAAGAGGGTAAGGGGACAGGGACAACCAAGCAGTGGAACACTGAAGCTTTCTTT,CASSKEGKGTGTTKQWNTEAFF
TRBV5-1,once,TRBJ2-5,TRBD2,TGCGCCAGCAGCCCCCAACTAGCGGGGGGGGAAGAGACCCAGTACTTC,CASSPQLAGGEETQYF
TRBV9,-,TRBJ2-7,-,TGTGCCAGCAGCGCCGTAGGGGGTTACTCCTACGAGCAGTACTTC,CASSAVGGYSYEQYF
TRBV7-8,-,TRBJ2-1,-,TGTGCCAGCAGGGCTGGAGGGGGGGACCGGGCCTACAATGAGCAGTTCTTC,CASRAGGGDRAYNEQFF
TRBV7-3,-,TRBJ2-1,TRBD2,TGTGCCAGCAGCTCAAACGGAGCCCAGCGGGGGGCCTACAATGAGCAGTTCTTC,CASSSNGAQRGAYNEQFF
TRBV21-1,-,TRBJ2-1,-,TGTGCCAGCAGCAAAGAAGGAGCTAGCGCCACCTACAATGAGCAGTTCTTC,CASSKEGASATYNEQFF
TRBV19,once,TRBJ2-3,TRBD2,TGTGCCAGTAGTCTCGGACTAGTCAAAGATACGCAGTATTTT,CASSLGLVKDTQYF
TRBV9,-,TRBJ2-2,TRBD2,TGTGCCAGCAGCGTAGGACTAGCGGGGTTCGGCACCGGGGAGCTGTTTTTT,CASSVGLAGFGTGELFF
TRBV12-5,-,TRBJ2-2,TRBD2,TGTGCTAGTGGTTCACACATTCTAGCGGAAATCACCGGGGAGCTGTTTTTT,CASGSHILAEITGELFF
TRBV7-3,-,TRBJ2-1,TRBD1,TGTGCCAGCAGCCCGACAGGGCGCTCCTACAATGAGCAGTTCTTC,CASSPTGRSYNEQFF
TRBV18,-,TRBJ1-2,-,TGTGCCAGCTCCCCCAGGGGAGACTATGGCTACACCTTC,CASSPRGDYGYTF
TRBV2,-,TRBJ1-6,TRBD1,TGTGCCAGCAGGGACAGGACCAATTCACCCCTCCACTTT,CASRDRTNSPLHF
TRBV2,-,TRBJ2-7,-,TGTGCCAGCAGTCTGTCTAGCGACGAGCAGTACTTC,CASSLSSDEQYF
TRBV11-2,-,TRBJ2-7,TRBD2,TGTGCCAGCAGCACCTGGACTAGCCATTCCTACGAGCAGTACTTC,CASSTWTSHSYEQYF
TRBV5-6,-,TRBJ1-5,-,TGTGCCAGCAGCCAACTCGACAGTTTTCAGCCCCAGCATTTT,CASSQLDSFQPQHF
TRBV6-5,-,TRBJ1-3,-,TGTGCCAGCACCCAAACAGGGACCTCTGGAAACACCATATATTTT,CASTQTGTSGNTIYF